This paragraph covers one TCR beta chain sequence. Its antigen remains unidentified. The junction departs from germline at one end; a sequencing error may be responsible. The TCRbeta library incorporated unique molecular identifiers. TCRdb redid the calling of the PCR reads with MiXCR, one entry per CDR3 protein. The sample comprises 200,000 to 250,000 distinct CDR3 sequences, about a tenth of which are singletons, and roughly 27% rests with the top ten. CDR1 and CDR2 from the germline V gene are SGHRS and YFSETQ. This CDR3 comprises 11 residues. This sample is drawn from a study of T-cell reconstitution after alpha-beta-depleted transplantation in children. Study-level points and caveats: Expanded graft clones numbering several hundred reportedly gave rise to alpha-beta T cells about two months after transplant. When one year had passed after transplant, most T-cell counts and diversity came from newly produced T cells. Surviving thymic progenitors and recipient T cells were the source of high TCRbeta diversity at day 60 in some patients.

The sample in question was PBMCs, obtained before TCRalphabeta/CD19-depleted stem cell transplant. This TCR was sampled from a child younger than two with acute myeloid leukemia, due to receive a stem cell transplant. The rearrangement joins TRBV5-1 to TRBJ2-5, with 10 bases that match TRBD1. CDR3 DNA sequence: TGCGCCAGTAGCTTGGGACAGGGGATATGCTTC. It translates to CASSLGQGICF.